A selection of T cell receptor beta chains follows, all from one sample in a study of graft-versus-host responses after intestinal transplantation. Data came from immunoSEQ multiplex PCR; TCRdb stores just in-frame clones and leaves some out. Of 45,000 to 60,000 clones in the sample, 85% to 95% were seen once. Their cognate antigens are unknown. The specimen was unstimulated CD8+ T cells sorted from spleen or lymph node cells, collected before transplant. Receptors were obtained from a human donor who was the organ donor for an intestinal transplant. Both conserved end residues are part of each CDR3. The order of the fields is V gene, J gene, clone size, D gene, CDR3 DNA, CDR3 protein. A D gene is named only where the DNA matches it firmly. Clone size is stated in some rows and not others, as once, few, many or a class when expanded.

TRBV5-6	TRBJ2-5	.	TRBD2	TGTGCCAGCAGGTATGGCCTAGCGGCGGAGACCCAGTACTTC	CASRYGLAAETQYF
TRBV28	TRBJ1-5	.	.	TGTGCCAGCAGTTTACTAGGGGAGGTGGGTCAGCCCCAGCATTTT	CASSLLGEVGQPQHF
TRBV27	TRBJ2-1	.	.	TGTGCCAGCAGTCCTCTCCGGGACTTCCTTAATGAGCAGTTCTTC	CASSPLRDFLNEQFF
TRBV9	TRBJ2-2	.	.	TGTGCCAGCAGCGTACCCGGGGAGCTGTTTTTT	CASSVPGELFF
TRBV7-9	TRBJ2-7	.	TRBD2	TGTGCCAGCAGCCGGGTGGCTGGCGGGGGGGCGTACGAGCAGTACTTC	CASSRVAGGGAYEQYF
TRBV7-3	TRBJ1-2	.	.	TGTGCCAGCAGCTTAATGGGAGATTCCTATGGCTACACCTTC	CASSLMGDSYGYTF
TRBV29-1	TRBJ2-7	.	.	TGCAGCGTTGTATTCCGGGGGACAGACTCCTACGAGCAGTACTTC	CSVVFRGTDSYEQYF
TRBV29-1	TRBJ2-6	.	.	TGCAGCGTTGTCCTTGTTCAATCTGGGGCCAACGTCCTGACTTTC	CSVVLVQSGANVLTF
TRBV30	TRBJ1-3	.	.	TGTGCCTGGAGAAATACCGCCCGGGGTTATTCAGGAAACACCATATATTTT	CAWRNTARGYSGNTIYF
TRBV19	TRBJ2-7	.	.	TGTGCCAGTAGTATTGGGGGATCCTACGAGCAGTACTTC	CASSIGGSYEQYF
TRBV4-1	TRBJ2-7	.	TRBD2	TGCGCCAGCAGCGAAGGGACTAGCGGGGGTATTTCCTACGAGCAGTACTTC	CASSEGTSGGISYEQYF
TRBV20-1	TRBJ2-7	once	.	TGCAGTCGATCTGCCCTTTACGAGCAGTACTTC	CSRSALYEQYF
TRBV18	TRBJ2-7	once	.	TGTGCCAGCGCAGAGAAGGGGAGCTCCTACGAGCAGTACTTC	CASAEKGSSYEQYF
TRBV6-1	TRBJ1-6	once	TRBD1	TGTGCCAGCAGTGAAGAATCGGGCGGGACAGAACTCTATAATTCACCCCTCCACTTT	CASSEESGGTELYNSPLHF
TRBV4-1	TRBJ2-7	.	TRBD2	TGCGCCAGCAGCCAAGATGCTAGCGGGGTCTACGAGCAGTACTTC	CASSQDASGVYEQYF
TRBV5-6	TRBJ2-1	.	.	TGTGCCAGCAGCTTGACACAGGGCTACAATGAGCAGTTCTTC	CASSLTQGYNEQFF
TRBV4-3	TRBJ1-2	.	TRBD1	TGCGCCAGCAGCCAAGGGGGACAGGTAGTCCCCCTTGATGGCTACACCTTC	CASSQGGQVVPLDGYTF
TRBV28	TRBJ2-7	.	TRBD2	TGTGCCAGCAGTCTGGTAGCGGGGGACTCCTACGAGCAGTACTTC	CASSLVAGDSYEQYF